This TCR beta chain was documented in a study of blood T cell repertoires in COVID-19. Study details: Samples came from the United States, Italy and Spain, spanning acute and convalescent COVID-19.

V lost 0 bases, J lost 1 base, and 22 bases lay in between. The CDR3 totals 20 residues. Profiling relied on immunoSEQ multiplex PCR, and the TCRdb table lists in-frame clones only, not all of them. The table lists roughly 140,000 clones, around 80% of them singletons. This receptor was obtained from a woman aged 45 to 65 with acute or convalescent COVID-19. The chain recombines TRBV23-1 with TRBJ1-5; tentative D call: TRBD1 (5 bases). TRBV23-1 is an ORF; its function is uncertain. The material sequenced was peripheral blood. The CDR3 bases are TGCGCCAGCAGTCAATCGGAGAACAGGAGCTGCCCTACAAGCAATCAGCCCCAGCATTTT. This sequence encodes CASSQSENRSCPTSNQPQHF.